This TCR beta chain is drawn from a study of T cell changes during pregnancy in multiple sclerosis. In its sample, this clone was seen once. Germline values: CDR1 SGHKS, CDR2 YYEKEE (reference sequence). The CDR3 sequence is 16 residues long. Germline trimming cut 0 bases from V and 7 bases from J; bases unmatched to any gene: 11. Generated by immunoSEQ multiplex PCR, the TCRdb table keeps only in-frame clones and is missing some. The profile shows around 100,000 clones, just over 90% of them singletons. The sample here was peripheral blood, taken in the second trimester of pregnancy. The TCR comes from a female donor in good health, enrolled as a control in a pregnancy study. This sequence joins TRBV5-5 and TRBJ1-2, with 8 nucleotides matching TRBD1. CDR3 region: CASSLDPGQGAGGYTF. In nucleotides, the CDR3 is TGTGCCAGCAGCTTGGATCCTGGGCAGGGGGCGGGTGGCTACACCTTC.